Following are 25 T cell receptor beta chains from one sample sequenced in a study of T cell responses to AZD1222 COVID-19 vaccine. Data came from immunoSEQ multiplex PCR; TCRdb stores just in-frame clones and leaves some out. The sample yields tens of thousands of clones, roughly 90% seen once. The sequences come from peripheral blood, collected on day 0 of MenACWY control vaccination. The origin of the receptors is an adult in good health.

The chain combines TRBV5-1 with TRBJ2-1; no reliable D call. The CDR3 length is 14 residues. Trimming cost V 2 bases and J 0 bases, with 6 bases left between them. Looked up from germline, CDR1 is SGHRS and CDR2 is YFSETQ. Here the CDR3 reads CASSFLSSYNEQFF. The CDR3 DNA reads as TGCGCCAGCAGCTTCTTGAGCTCCTACAATGAGCAGTTCTTC.

This clone was seen only a few times. The V call is TRBV12-3 or TRBV12-4, the J call TRBJ1-1, with D possibly TRBD1 on 6 matching bases. V gave up 7 bases and J gave up 7 bases, with 10 bases separating them. This CDR3 is built from 11 residues. The CDR3 is CASIRGVEAFF. DNA of the CDR3: TGTGCCAGCATTAGGGGGGTTGAAGCTTTCTTT.

The chain carries TRBV7-9 and TRBJ2-3, with D perhaps matching TRBD2 (5 bases). Germline V CDR1 and CDR2: SEHNR, FQNEAQ (reference sequence). This CDR3 has 15 residues. V was clipped by 3 bases and J by 5 bases, with 15 bases between them. CDR3 DNA: TGTGCCAGCAGCTTCGATTCGGGGTTTGGAGATACGCAGTATTTT. Amino acid sequence: CASSFDSGFGDTQYF. The full variable domain, rest sourced from reference TRBV7-9 and TRBJ2-3, is DTGVSQNPRHKITKRGQNVTFRCDPISEHNRLYWYRQTLGQGPEFLTYFQNEAQLEKSRLLSDRFSAERPKGSFSTLEIQRTEQGDSAMYLCASSFDSGFGDTQYFGPGTRLTVL.

The chain combines TRBV4-3 with TRBJ2-5; either TRBD1 or TRBD2 may supply D (5 bases each). Trimming took 1 base from V and 5 from J, leaving 11 bases between them. CDR3 length: 14 residues. The germline gives CDR1 LGHNA, CDR2 YSLEER. CDR3 DNA: TGCGCCAGCAGCCAAGGGGATGAGGGGGAGACCCAGTACTTC. Translation: CASSQGDEGETQYF.

This sequence joins TRBV27 and TRBJ1-6, with D possibly matching TRBD1 (5 bases). CDR3 length: 13 residues. Germline-derived CDR1 and CDR2 are MNHEY and SMNVEV (reference sequence). The V end lost 8 bases, the J end lost 8 bases, and 13 bases lay between the germline ends. The CDR3 DNA reads TGTGCCAGCCTCTCGGGACCCTATTCACCCCTCCACTTT. Amino acid sequence: CASLSGPYSPLHF.

The chain couples TRBV30 to TRBJ1-2; D unresolved. Germline-derived CDR1 and CDR2 are GTSNPN and SVGIG (reference sequence). Deletions cut 2 bases from V and 6 bases from J, with 16 bases between. The CDR3 is made up of 14 amino acids. The CDR3 spells CAWSRSASADGYTF. The CDR3 nucleotides read TGTGCCTGGAGTAGGTCGGCCAGCGCGGATGGCTACACCTTC.

The chain uses TRBV5-5 and TRBJ1-3; D perhaps matches TRBD1 (6 bases). V was cut by 2 bases and J by 4 bases, with 13 bases left in between. Germline V gene sequence: CDR1 SGHKS, CDR2 YYEKEE (reference sequence). The CDR3 runs 15 residues. CDR3 in amino acids: CASSFLSGEGNTIYF. The CDR3 DNA is TGTGCCAGCAGCTTTTTGTCAGGGGAAGGAAACACCATATATTTT.

The chain links TRBV21-1 to TRBJ1-2. TRBV21-1 is assigned pseudogene status. The CDR3 is made up of 12 amino acids. The CDR3 protein is CASRTQGQGGTF. In nucleotides, the CDR3 is TGTGCCAGCAGAACCCAAGGCCAAGGCGGTACCTTC.

J is TRBJ1-3 and V is TRBV7-9; unclear D gene. V shed 1 base and J shed 5 bases, with 6 bases lying between them. CDR1 is SEHNR and CDR2 is FQNEAQ in the germline V gene (reference sequence). This CDR3 is 13 amino acids long. For the CDR3, the DNA is TGTGCCAGCAGCTTAGGAGGGCGAAACACCATATATTTT. It specifies CASSLGGRNTIYF.

This rearrangement joins TRBV13 to TRBJ1-3; D uncertain. CDR3 length: 14 amino acids. The germline V gene has CDR1 PRHDT and CDR2 FYEKMQ (reference sequence). Trimming took off 3 bases at V and 0 bases at J, with 6 bases between the two ends. The CDR3, as DNA: TGTGCCAGCAGCTTCCATAGCTCTGGAAACACCATATATTTT. Translation: CASSFHSSGNTIYF.

The V gene is TRBV7-7, the J gene TRBJ2-1; the D call may be TRBD1 or TRBD2 (5 bases each). The germline CDR1 and CDR2 sequences are SSHAT and FNYEAQ (reference sequence). The length of the CDR3 is 15 residues. V was cut by 5 bases and J by 7 bases, with 18 bases left in between. CDR3: CASSRGAAGLNEQFF. For the CDR3, the DNA is TGTGCCAGCAGCAGAGGGGCGGCGGGTTTGAATGAGCAGTTCTTC.

This clone turned up a few times. This rearrangement joins TRBV11-2 to TRBJ2-2; 8 nucleotides agree with TRBD2. The length of the CDR3 is 19 residues. Per the germline V gene, CDR1 is SGHAT and CDR2 is FQNNGV. Unmatched junction bases numbered 16, after V lost 3 bases and J lost 4 bases. DNA of the CDR3: TGTGCCAGCAGCTTGAGGAAACCCCTCGGGGGGGCTCCCACCGGGGAGCTGTTTTTT. Translated: CASSLRKPLGGAPTGELFF.

The J gene is TRBJ1-5, the V gene TRBV19; D may be TRBD1 (6 bases). V was cut by 7 bases and J by 2 bases, with 12 bases left in between. Germline CDR1 is LNHDA and CDR2 is SQIVND (reference sequence). This CDR3 comprises 14 residues. CDR3 protein: CASTSGDGNQPQHF. The CDR3 bases are TGTGCCAGTACGTCAGGGGATGGCAATCAGCCCCAGCATTTT.

There are a few counts of this clone. The chain combines TRBV4-1 with TRBJ1-5; D possibly corresponds to TRBD1 (5 bases). This CDR3 has 16 amino acids. With 0 bases removed from V and 5 bases from J, the gap between germline ends came to 14 bases. Germline CDR1 reads MGHRA; CDR2 reads YSYEKL. This chain's CDR3 is CASSQDQAGEDQPQHF. In DNA form, the CDR3 reads TGCGCCAGCAGCCAAGACCAGGCGGGGGAGGATCAGCCCCAGCATTTT.

The genes are TRBV25-1 and TRBJ2-7, with D perhaps matching TRBD2 (5 bases). The CDR3 sequence is 15 residues long. Germline V gene sequence: CDR1 MGHDK, CDR2 SYGVNS. Trimming pared 2 bases from V and 2 bases from J, leaving 13 bases between. The CDR3 is CASSEKVTGTYEQYF. The CDR3 DNA follows: TGTGCCAGCAGTGAAAAAGTGACCGGGACCTACGAGCAGTACTTC.

The gene calls are TRBV4-3 and TRBJ1-3; D uncertain. The germline CDR1 and CDR2 sequences are LGHNA and YSLEER. V was pared by 0 bases and J by 4 bases, with 7 bases between. This CDR3 contains 14 residues. The CDR3 spells CASSQDQRGNTIYF. CDR3 DNA sequence: TGCGCCAGCAGCCAAGATCAGCGCGGAAACACCATATATTTT.

The genes are TRBV7-2 and TRBJ2-1; tentatively, D is TRBD1 (6 bases). The V end lost 6 bases, the J end lost 5 bases, and 17 bases lay between the germline ends. This CDR3 contains 15 residues. Per the germline V gene, CDR1 is SGHTA and CDR2 is FQGNSA. CDR3 sequence reads: CASSLDPGVHNEQFF. The CDR3 coding sequence is TGTGCCAGCAGTCTCGACCCAGGGGTCCACAATGAGCAGTTCTTC.

CDR3 amino acids: CASSYRRRTGPSYEQYF. The CDR3 coding sequence is TGTGCCAGCAGTTACCGGCGCCGGACAGGCCCGTCCTACGAGCAGTACTTC. The chain links TRBV6-2 or TRBV6-3 to TRBJ2-7, with TRBD1 identical over 7 bases. After removal of 2 bases from V and 1 base from J, the junction contained 11 bases not matched to a gene. CDR3 size: 17 residues. CDR1 is MNHEY, CDR2 SVGEGT, per germline.

J is TRBJ2-1 and V is TRBV5-1, with no clear D. Trimming pared 4 bases from V and 1 base from J, leaving 12 bases between. The V gene's germline CDR1 is SGHRS and CDR2 YFSETQ. This CDR3 is built from 15 residues. This CDR3 is CASSPLDSSYNEQFF. CDR3 in DNA: TGCGCCAGCAGCCCCCTCGACTCTTCCTACAATGAGCAGTTCTTC. Filled out from reference TRBV5-1 and TRBJ2-1, the complete variable domain reads KAGVTQTPRYLIKTRGQQVTLSCSPISGHRSVSWYQQTPGQGLQFLFEYFSETQRNKGNFPGRFSGRQFSNSRSEMNVSTLELGDSALYLCASSPLDSSYNEQFFGPGTRLTVL.

The chain links TRBV29-1 to TRBJ1-2; possible D gene TRBD1, 6 bases. The CDR3 length is 15 residues. Germline-derived CDR1 and CDR2 are SQVTM and ANQGSEA. V was pared by 3 bases and J by 7 bases, with 21 bases between. The CDR3 loop is CSVDRVRGRIGGYTF. For the CDR3, the DNA is TGCAGCGTTGATAGGGTCCGGGGGCGAATCGGTGGCTACACCTTC. The complete variable domain, with remaining parts taken from reference TRBV29-1 and TRBJ1-2, reads SAVISQKPSRDICQRGTSLTIQCQVDSQVTMMFWYRQQPGQSLTLIATANQGSEATYESGFVIDKFPISRPNLTFSTLTVSNMSPEDSSIYLCSVDRVRGRIGGYTFGSGTRLTVV.

This chain links TRBV24-1 with TRBJ2-1; TRBD2 agrees at 8 bases. Trimming at V came to 3 bases and at J to 0 bases, leaving 6 bases not matched to a gene. Germline V CDR1 and CDR2: KGHDR, SFDVKD. The CDR3 totals 17 residues. CDR3 in DNA: TGTGCCACCAGTGATGTTATAGCGGGAACCTCCTACAATGAGCAGTTCTTC. Protein sequence: CATSDVIAGTSYNEQFF.

The rearrangement links TRBV19 to TRBJ1-4, with D perhaps TRBD1 (5 bases). This CDR3 has 15 amino acids. Trimming pared 7 bases from V and 7 bases from J, leaving 19 bases between. In germline, CDR1 is LNHDA, CDR2 SQIVND (reference sequence). The CDR3 spells CASTPLSGAIEKLFF. CDR3 nucleotide sequence: TGTGCCAGTACCCCCCTTAGCGGGGCAATTGAAAAACTGTTTTTT.

The J gene is TRBJ2-3, the V gene TRBV6-5; D might be TRBD1 (6 bases). The germline gives CDR1 MNHEY, CDR2 SVGAGI. Between the trimmed V and J ends, which lost 10 bases and 2 bases, there was a span of 13 bases. This CDR3 contains 13 residues. CDR3 nucleotide sequence: TGTGCCACCCGGGACACCACCACAGATACGCAGTATTTT. Its translation: CATRDTTTDTQYF.

The chain links TRBV18 to TRBJ1-2; no clear D gene. The germline CDR1 and CDR2 sequences are KGHSH and LQKENI. The CDR3 sequence is 12 residues long. The V end was cut by 0 bases, the J end by 8 bases, with 7 bases between. The chain's CDR3 is CASSPPFVGYTF. As DNA, the CDR3 is TGTGCCAGCTCACCACCCTTCGTGGGCTACACCTTC.

The chain joins TRBV3-1 (or the pseudogene TRBV3-2) to TRBJ1-2; D not resolved. This CDR3 spans 15 amino acids. Germline-derived CDR1 and CDR2 are LGHDT and YNNKEL (reference sequence). Trimming shortened V by 1 base and J by 3 bases, and 12 bases separated the two germline ends. The DNA of the CDR3 is TGTGCCAGCAGCCAAGCCGGACCTATCTACTATGGCTACACCTTC. Translated: CASSQAGPIYYGYTF.